The 8 T cell receptor beta chains below all came from one sample that was sequenced in a study of glioma-infiltrating T cells after dendritic cell vaccination. Sequenced by immunoSEQ multiplex PCR; TCRdb stores in-frame clones only, minus some. This sample has about 90,000 clones, with 85% found just once. Source: blood, taken before dendritic cell vaccination. Source of these receptors: a human donor with glioblastoma.

The V gene is TRBV2, the J gene TRBJ1-2; D call uncertain. Trimming removed 6 bases from V and 1 base from J, with 15 bases in between. The germline CDR1 and CDR2 sequences are SNHLY and FYNNEI. This CDR3 has 15 amino acids. CDR3 protein: CASRLREYGNYGYTF. The CDR3 nucleotides read TGTGCCAGCAGGCTGAGGGAATACGGTAACTATGGCTACACCTTC.

J is TRBJ1-4 and V is TRBV5-4, with TRBD1 matching over 8 bases. Trimming at V came to 3 bases and at J to 7 bases, leaving 5 bases not matched to a gene. This CDR3 is built from 14 residues. From germline, CDR1 is SGHNT and CDR2 YYREEE (reference sequence). The CDR3: CASSSQGGSEKLFF. In DNA form, the CDR3 reads TGTGCCAGCAGCTCACAGGGGGGGAGTGAAAAACTGTTTTTT. The whole variable domain, remainder taken from reference TRBV5-4 and TRBJ1-4, is ETGVTQSPTHLIKTRGQQVTLRCSSQSGHNTVSWYQQALGQGPQFIFQYYREEENGRGNFPPRFSGLQFPNYSSELNVNALELDDSALYLCASSSQGGSEKLFFGSGTQLSVL.

The rearrangement uses TRBV13 and TRBJ1-3; 9 bases map to TRBD1. In germline, CDR1 is PRHDT, CDR2 FYEKMQ (reference sequence). V lost 5 bases to trimming and J lost 4 bases; unmatched junction nucleotides: 6. The CDR3 has 15 residues. This CDR3 reads CASSTTGGSGNTIYF. The CDR3 bases are TGTGCCAGCAGCACAACAGGGGGCTCAGGAAACACCATATATTTT.

V gene TRBV12-5 combines with J gene TRBJ1-1, with 10 bases fitting TRBD1. Looked up from germline, CDR1 is LGHNT and CDR2 is FRNRAP. Germline trimming cut 0 bases from V and 1 base from J; bases unmatched to any gene: 2. The CDR3 consists of 16 residues. For the CDR3, the DNA is TGTGCTAGTGGTTTGGTCGGGGACAGGGGGAACACTGAAGCTTTCTTT. It codes for CASGLVGDRGNTEAFF.

This clone was picked up a small number of times. This chain uses TRBV5-6 with TRBJ1-5; TRBD1 matches 10 bases. The CDR3 spans 15 residues. CDR1 and CDR2 (germline): SGHDT, YYEEEE. V gave up 4 bases and J gave up 5 bases; unmatched junction bases: 6. The CDR3 DNA reads TGTGCCAGCAGCATCTGGACAGGGGGGCATCAGCCCCAGCATTTT. Translated: CASSIWTGGHQPQHF.

The CDR3 DNA sequence: TGTGCCAGCAGTGTCCATCCCGGACAGTCCAATTCACCCCTCCACTTT. Its translation: CASSVHPGQSNSPLHF. This sequence joins TRBV6-1 and TRBJ1-6; D perhaps matches TRBD1 (6 bases). The germline V and J ends were trimmed by 4 bases and 7 bases, with 17 bases remaining between them. This CDR3 contains 16 residues. Germline CDR1 MNHNS, CDR2 SASEGT.

The chain recombines TRBV4-1 with TRBJ2-4, with 8 bases that match TRBD1. V was clipped by 1 base and J by 0 bases; unmatched bases: 14. This CDR3 is built from 20 residues. Germline lookup yields CDR1 MGHRA and CDR2 YSYEKL. CDR3 loop: CASSQGLGTGGPLAKNIQYF. In DNA form, the CDR3 reads TGCGCCAGCAGCCAAGGGCTCGGGACAGGCGGACCTCTAGCCAAAAACATTCAGTACTTC.

The rearrangement uses TRBV6-4 and TRBJ2-3; 11 bases line up with TRBD2. V lost 3 bases and J lost 2; bases outside the gene matches: 1. The CDR3 covers 15 residues. The germline V gene encodes CDR1 MRHNA and CDR2 SNTAGT. Written as DNA, the CDR3 is TGTGCCAGCAGTGATAGCGGGAGGGCCACAGATACGCAGTATTTT. Its translation is CASSDSGRATDTQYF.